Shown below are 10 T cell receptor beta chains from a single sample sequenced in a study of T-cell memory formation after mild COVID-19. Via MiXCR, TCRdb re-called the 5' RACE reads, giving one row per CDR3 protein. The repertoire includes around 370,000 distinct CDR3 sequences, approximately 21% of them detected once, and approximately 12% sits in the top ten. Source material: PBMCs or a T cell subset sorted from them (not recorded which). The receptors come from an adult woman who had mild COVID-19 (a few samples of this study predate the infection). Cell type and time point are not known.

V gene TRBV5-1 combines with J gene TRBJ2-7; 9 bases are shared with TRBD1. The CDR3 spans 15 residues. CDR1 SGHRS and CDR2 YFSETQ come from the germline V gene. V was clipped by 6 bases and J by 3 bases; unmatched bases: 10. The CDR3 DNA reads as TGCGCCAGCACCACGACGGGACAGGGAGGCTACGAGCAGTACTTC. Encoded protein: CASTTTGQGGYEQYF.

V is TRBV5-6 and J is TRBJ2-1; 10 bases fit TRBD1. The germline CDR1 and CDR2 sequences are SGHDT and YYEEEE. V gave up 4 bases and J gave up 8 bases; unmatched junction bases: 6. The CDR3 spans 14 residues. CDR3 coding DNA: TGTGCCAGCAGCCACGGGACAGGGGATGATGAGCAGTTCTTC. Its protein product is CASSHGTGDDEQFF.

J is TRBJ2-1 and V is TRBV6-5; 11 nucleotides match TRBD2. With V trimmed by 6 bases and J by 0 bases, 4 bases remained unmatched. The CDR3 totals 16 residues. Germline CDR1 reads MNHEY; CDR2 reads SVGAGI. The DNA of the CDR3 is TGTGCCAGCAGCCGACTAGCGGGGTTCTCCTACAATGAGCAGTTCTTC. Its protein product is CASSRLAGFSYNEQFF.

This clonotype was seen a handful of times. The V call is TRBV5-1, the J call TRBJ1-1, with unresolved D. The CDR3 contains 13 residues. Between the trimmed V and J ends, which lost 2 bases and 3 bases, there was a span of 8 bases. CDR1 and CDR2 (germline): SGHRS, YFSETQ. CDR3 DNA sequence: TGCGCCAGCAGCTTATGGGAGGACACTGAAGCTTTCTTT. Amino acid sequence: CASSLWEDTEAFF.

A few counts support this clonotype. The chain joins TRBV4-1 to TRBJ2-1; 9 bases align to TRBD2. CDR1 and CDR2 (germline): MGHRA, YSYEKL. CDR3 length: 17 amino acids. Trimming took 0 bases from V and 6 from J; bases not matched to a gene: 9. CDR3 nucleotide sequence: TGCGCCAGCAGCCAAGACAGGGGCGGGGGGGCAGGCAATGAGCAGTTCTTC. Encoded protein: CASSQDRGGGAGNEQFF.

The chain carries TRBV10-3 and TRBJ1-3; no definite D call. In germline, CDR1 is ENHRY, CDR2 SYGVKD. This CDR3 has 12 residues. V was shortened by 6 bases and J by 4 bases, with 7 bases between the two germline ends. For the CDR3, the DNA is TGTGCCATCAGCATACTCGGAAACACCATATATTTT. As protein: CAISILGNTIYF.

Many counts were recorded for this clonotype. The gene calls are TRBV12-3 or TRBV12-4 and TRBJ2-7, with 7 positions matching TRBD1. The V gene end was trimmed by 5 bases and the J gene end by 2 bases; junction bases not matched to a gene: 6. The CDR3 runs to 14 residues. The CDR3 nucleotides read TGTGCCAGCAGTACCGGGACAGTTCCCTACGAGCAGTACTTC. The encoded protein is CASSTGTVPYEQYF.

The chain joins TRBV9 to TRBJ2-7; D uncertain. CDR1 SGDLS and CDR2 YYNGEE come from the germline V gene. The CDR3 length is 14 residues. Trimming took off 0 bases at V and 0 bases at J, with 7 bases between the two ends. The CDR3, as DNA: TGTGCCAGCAGCGTAGATCACAGCTCCTACGAGCAGTACTTC. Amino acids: CASSVDHSSYEQYF. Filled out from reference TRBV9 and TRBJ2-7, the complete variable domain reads DSGVTQTPKHLITATGQRVTLRCSPRSGDLSVYWYQQSLDQGLQFLIQYYNGEERAKGNILERFSAQQFPDLHSELNLSSLELGDSALYFCASSVDHSSYEQYFGPGTRLTVT.

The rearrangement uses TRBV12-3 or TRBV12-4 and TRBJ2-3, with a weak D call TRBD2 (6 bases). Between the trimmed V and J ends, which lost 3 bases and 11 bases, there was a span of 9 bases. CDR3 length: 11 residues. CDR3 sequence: CASSFAGLQYF. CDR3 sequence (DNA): TGTGCCAGCAGTTTTGCGGGGTTGCAGTATTTT.

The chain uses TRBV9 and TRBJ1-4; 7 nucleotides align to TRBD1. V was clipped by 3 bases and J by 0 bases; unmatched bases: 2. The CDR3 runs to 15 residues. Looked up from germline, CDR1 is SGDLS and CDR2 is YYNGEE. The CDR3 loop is CASSAQGTTNEKLFF. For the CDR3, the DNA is TGTGCCAGCAGCGCACAGGGGACAACTAATGAAAAACTGTTTTTT.